The rows below give T cell receptor beta chains drawn from one sample of a study of Ad26.COV2.S vaccination and SARS-CoV-2 variants. The data were produced by immunoSEQ multiplex PCR, yet TCRdb's version contains in-frame clones alone and is incomplete. In the table there are some 390,000 clones, around 85% of which are singletons. The sequencing here drew on peripheral blood, taken in a trial of Ad26.COV2.S vaccine versus placebo. These receptors came from a person aged 18-60 years who received the Ad26.COV2.S COVID-19 vaccine or a placebo. CDR3s include the opening cysteine and the closing phenylalanine or tryptophan. D genes are given only for firm matches. Clone size is shown for a subset of rows, as once, few, many or a class of expanded clone.

clone_size	v_call	j_call	d_call	cdr3_nt	cdr3_aa
.	TRBV4-2	TRBJ1-4	.	TGTGCCAGCAGCCAAGACCTTGGTCTCAGCGGAAAACTGTTTTTT	CASSQDLGLSGKLFF
.	TRBV7-9	TRBJ2-1	TRBD2	TGTGCCAGCAGCCGCCTGACTAGCGGGGGATACAATGAGCAGTTCTTC	CASSRLTSGGYNEQFF
.	TRBV4-1	TRBJ2-5	TRBD2	TGCGCCAGCAGCCAAGATCGGACTAGTCAAGAGACCCAGTACTTC	CASSQDRTSQETQYF
.	TRBV24-1	TRBJ2-2	.	TGTGCCACCACGCTCGGCGGCACCGGGGAGCTGTTTTTT	CATTLGGTGELFF
.	TRBV5-6	TRBJ1-2	.	TGTGCCAGCAGCCGCGGACCACGCTATGGCTACACCTTC	CASSRGPRYGYTF
once	TRBV19	TRBJ2-7	TRBD1	TGTGCCAGTAGTGCGGGACAGGGGAGGGCCTACGAGCAGTACTTC	CASSAGQGRAYEQYF
few	TRBV4-1	TRBJ1-2	TRBD1	TGCGCCAGCAGCCTTAATAGTGGGCATGGGACAGGGAGGTTCTCCTTC	CASSLNSGHGTGRFSF
.	TRBV5-1	TRBJ2-3	TRBD1	TGCGCCAGCAGCACGGACAGGGGCGCAGATACGCAGTATTTT	CASSTDRGADTQYF
few	TRBV7-9	TRBJ2-3	.	TGTGCCAGCACCGACGGTTCGGGGCCAGATACGCAGTATTTT	CASTDGSGPDTQYF
.	TRBV7-2	TRBJ1-2	.	TGTGCCAGCAGCTTAGGCCCACCAGGCGGGGCCTATGGCTACACCTTC	CASSLGPPGGAYGYTF
.	TRBV27	TRBJ2-7	.	TGTGCCAGCAGTTTTGGGCCAGGGGTAGCCTACGAGCAGTACTTC	CASSFGPGVAYEQYF
.	TRBV10-1	TRBJ1-6	.	TGCGCCAGCAGTGAGAGGCCAGATTCACCCCTCCACTTT	CASSERPDSPLHF
.	TRBV27	TRBJ1-5	.	TGTGCCAGCAGTTTACTAGGGGGAGATCAGCCCCAGCATTTT	CASSLLGGDQPQHF
.	TRBV5-6	TRBJ2-3	.	TGTGCCAGCAGCTTGAACCCTTCTAGCACAGATACGCAGTATTTT	CASSLNPSSTDTQYF
.	TRBV6-5	TRBJ1-5	.	TGTGCCAGCATCAAGGGCCCTGAGGCGGAGCCCCAGCATTTT	CASIKGPEAEPQHF
.	TRBV7-8	TRBJ1-2	.	TGTGCCAGCAGCTTGGGGACACTTAACTATGGCTACACCTTC	CASSLGTLNYGYTF
.	TRBV21-1	TRBJ2-4	.	TGTGCCAGCACCCCAAAGGGGGGTCAGATGGATGGGTGGCCAAACATTCAGTACTTC	CASTPKGGQMDGWPNIQYF
.	TRBV20-1	TRBJ1-2	.	TGCAGTGCTAGTTCTGTTAGCTTGGGCTACACCTTC	CSASSVSLGYTF
.	TRBV7-9	TRBJ2-5	.	TGTGCCAGCAGCCCCGCTTTTGGGGGCTCGGAGACCCAGTACTTC	CASSPAFGGSETQYF
.	TRBV29-1	TRBJ1-5	.	TGCAGCGTTGTTCAGGGAAATCAGCCCCAGCATTTT	CSVVQGNQPQHF
.	TRBV7-2	TRBJ2-3	TRBD2	TGTGCCAGCAGCTTCCGGGGGGGCCGAGATACGCAGTATTTT	CASSFRGGRDTQYF
.	TRBV5-6	TRBJ2-5	.	TGTGCCAGCAGCCCTCTAGGTACGGAAAGACCTCAAGAGACCCAGTACTTC	CASSPLGTERPQETQYF
.	TRBV9	TRBJ1-2	.	TGTGCCAGCAGCGTAGCGGGGTATGGCTACACCTTC	CASSVAGYGYTF
.	TRBV29-1	TRBJ2-1	.	TGCAGCGCTGGCGGAAGCTCCTACAATGAGCAGTTCTTC	CSAGGSSYNEQFF
.	TRBV4-2	TRBJ2-5	.	TGTGCCAGCAGCCAAGAATGGAGCCAAGAGACCCAGTACTTC	CASSQEWSQETQYF
.	TRBV6-5	TRBJ1-2	.	TGTGCCAGCAGTTCGACGAACCTCTATGGCTACACCTTC	CASSSTNLYGYTF
.	TRBV6-6	TRBJ1-3	.	TGTGCCAGCAGTTCTGACGGGAACTCTGGAAACACCATATATTTT	CASSSDGNSGNTIYF
few	TRBV5-5	TRBJ1-6	.	TGTGCCAGCAGCTTGGGAGATAATTCACCCCTCCACTTT	CASSLGDNSPLHF
.	TRBV5-1	TRBJ1-2	.	TGCGCCAGCAGAGAGGGAGGGGTGGAGGGCTACACCTTC	CASREGGVEGYTF
.	TRBV24-1	TRBJ1-2	TRBD1	TGTGCCACCAACCAGACAGGGGACTATGGCTACACCTTC	CATNQTGDYGYTF
.	TRBV5-1	TRBJ2-5	TRBD1	TGCGCCAGCAGCCTAGGAGCCGGACAGGGCCAAGAGACCCAGTACTTC	CASSLGAGQGQETQYF
few	TRBV6-5	TRBJ1-6	.	TGTGCCAGCAGTTACTGGGGGGATAATTCACCCCTCCACTTT	CASSYWGDNSPLHF
.	TRBV6-1	TRBJ2-5	.	TGTGCCAGCAGTGAGTGGGGAGGCGAGACCCAGTACTTC	CASSEWGGETQYF
.	TRBV2	TRBJ2-1	.	TGTGCCATTAGTCGGACGGGCTCCTACAATGAGCAGTTCTTC	CAISRTGSYNEQFF
.	TRBV5-6	TRBJ2-7	TRBD1	TGTGCCAGCAGCTGGACAGGGTTGAACGAGCAGTACTTC	CASSWTGLNEQYF
.	TRBV18	TRBJ2-5	TRBD2	TGTGCCAGCTCACCGACTAGCTCGTCACAAGAGACCCAGTACTTC	CASSPTSSSQETQYF
.	TRBV6-2/TRBV6-3	TRBJ2-7	.	TGTGCCAGCAGTTACGCAGGGGTGGGCGAGCAGTACTTC	CASSYAGVGEQYF
.	TRBV3-1/TRBV3-2	TRBJ1-1	.	TGTGCCAGCAGCCTCGGGACGGTTAACACTGAAGCTTTCTTT	CASSLGTVNTEAFF
.	TRBV5-1	TRBJ2-7	.	TGCGCCAGCAGCTTGGTTCACTTGAGCTCCTACGAGCAGTACTTC	CASSLVHLSSYEQYF
.	TRBV11-2	TRBJ2-1	.	TGTGCCAGCAGCTTAGAATACAGAGGGATCGATGAGCAGTTCTTC	CASSLEYRGIDEQFF
once	TRBV7-9	TRBJ2-3	.	TGTGCCAGCAGCTTAGGACTGAGCACAGATACGCAGTATTTT	CASSLGLSTDTQYF
.	TRBV6-6	TRBJ2-5	.	TGTGCCAGCAGTTCGCAGGGATGGGAGACCCAGTACTTC	CASSSQGWETQYF
.	TRBV9	TRBJ2-7	TRBD1	TGTGCCAGCAGCCCGGACAGGGGGGGCTCCTACGAGCAGTACTTC	CASSPDRGGSYEQYF
.	TRBV6-5	TRBJ1-5	.	TGTGCCAGCACCCGGCTCGGGGGTGACAATCAGCCCCAGCATTTT	CASTRLGGDNQPQHF
.	TRBV5-4	TRBJ1-6	.	TGTGCCAGCAGCTTGGGCCGGGACAAGAATTCACCCCTCCACTTT	CASSLGRDKNSPLHF
.	TRBV27	TRBJ1-1	.	TGTGCCAGCAGTTTATCAGGAGAGGGAGGAACTGAAGCTTTCTTT	CASSLSGEGGTEAFF
.	TRBV11-3	TRBJ2-1	.	TGTGCCAGCAGCTACGTAGGTCCCGGGGCCAACTCCTACAATGAGCAGTTCTTC	CASSYVGPGANSYNEQFF
.	TRBV5-4	TRBJ2-7	TRBD1	TGTGCCAGCAGCCGACAGGGGAGCTCCTACGAGCAGTACTTC	CASSRQGSSYEQYF
.	TRBV4-3	TRBJ2-2	.	TGCGCCAGCAGCCAAGCATACAGGGTCTCCGGGGAGCTGTTTTTT	CASSQAYRVSGELFF